This entry concerns a single TCR beta chain. The antigen is undetermined. This sample stems from a study of T cells after yellow fever vaccination. The study, taken as a whole, reports: Boosting was followed by the reappearance of most primary-vaccination clones (just under 97% CD4, about 88% CD8). Faster peaking, at day 5 versus 15, marked a secondary response that was weaker. Researchers cautioned that FACS-sorted repertoires could harbor abundant clonotypes contaminating from the bulk population.

For TCR, cDNA came from 5'RACE template switching, which added a universal primer site and UMIs. TCRdb re-analysed the 5' RACE reads in MiXCR, keeping a single row per CDR3 protein. The sample holds some 600,000 distinct CDR3 sequences, roughly 17% seen once. This CDR3 is 14 amino acids long. CDR1 SGHTA and CDR2 FQGTGA come from the germline V gene. With 5 bases removed from V and 2 bases from J, the gap between germline ends came to 12 bases. This specimen consisted of PBMCs, obtained roughly 5 days after the first yellow fever vaccination. The clonotype comes from a man younger than 30 who received the YFV17D yellow fever vaccine. The rearrangement joins TRBV7-3 to TRBJ2-5; D gene uncertain. In nucleotides, the CDR3 is TGTGCCAGCAGCCCCGGAGCTCAGCAAGAGACCCAGTACTTC. It is translated as CASSPGAQQETQYF.